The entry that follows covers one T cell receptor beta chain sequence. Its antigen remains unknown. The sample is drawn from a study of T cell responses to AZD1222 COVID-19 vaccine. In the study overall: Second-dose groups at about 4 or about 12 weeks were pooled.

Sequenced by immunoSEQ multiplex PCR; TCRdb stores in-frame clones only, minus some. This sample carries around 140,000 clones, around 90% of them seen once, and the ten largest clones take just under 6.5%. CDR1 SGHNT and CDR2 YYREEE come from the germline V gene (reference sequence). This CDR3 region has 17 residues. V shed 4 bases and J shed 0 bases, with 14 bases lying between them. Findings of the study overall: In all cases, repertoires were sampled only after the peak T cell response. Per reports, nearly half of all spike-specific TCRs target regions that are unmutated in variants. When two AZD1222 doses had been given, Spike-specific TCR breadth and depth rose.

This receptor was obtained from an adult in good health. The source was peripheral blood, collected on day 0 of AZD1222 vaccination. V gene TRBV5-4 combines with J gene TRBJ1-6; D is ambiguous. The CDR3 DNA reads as TGTGCCAGCAGCGGACGGTACGGCAGCTCCTATAATTCACCCCTCCACTTT. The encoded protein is CASSGRYGSSYNSPLHF.